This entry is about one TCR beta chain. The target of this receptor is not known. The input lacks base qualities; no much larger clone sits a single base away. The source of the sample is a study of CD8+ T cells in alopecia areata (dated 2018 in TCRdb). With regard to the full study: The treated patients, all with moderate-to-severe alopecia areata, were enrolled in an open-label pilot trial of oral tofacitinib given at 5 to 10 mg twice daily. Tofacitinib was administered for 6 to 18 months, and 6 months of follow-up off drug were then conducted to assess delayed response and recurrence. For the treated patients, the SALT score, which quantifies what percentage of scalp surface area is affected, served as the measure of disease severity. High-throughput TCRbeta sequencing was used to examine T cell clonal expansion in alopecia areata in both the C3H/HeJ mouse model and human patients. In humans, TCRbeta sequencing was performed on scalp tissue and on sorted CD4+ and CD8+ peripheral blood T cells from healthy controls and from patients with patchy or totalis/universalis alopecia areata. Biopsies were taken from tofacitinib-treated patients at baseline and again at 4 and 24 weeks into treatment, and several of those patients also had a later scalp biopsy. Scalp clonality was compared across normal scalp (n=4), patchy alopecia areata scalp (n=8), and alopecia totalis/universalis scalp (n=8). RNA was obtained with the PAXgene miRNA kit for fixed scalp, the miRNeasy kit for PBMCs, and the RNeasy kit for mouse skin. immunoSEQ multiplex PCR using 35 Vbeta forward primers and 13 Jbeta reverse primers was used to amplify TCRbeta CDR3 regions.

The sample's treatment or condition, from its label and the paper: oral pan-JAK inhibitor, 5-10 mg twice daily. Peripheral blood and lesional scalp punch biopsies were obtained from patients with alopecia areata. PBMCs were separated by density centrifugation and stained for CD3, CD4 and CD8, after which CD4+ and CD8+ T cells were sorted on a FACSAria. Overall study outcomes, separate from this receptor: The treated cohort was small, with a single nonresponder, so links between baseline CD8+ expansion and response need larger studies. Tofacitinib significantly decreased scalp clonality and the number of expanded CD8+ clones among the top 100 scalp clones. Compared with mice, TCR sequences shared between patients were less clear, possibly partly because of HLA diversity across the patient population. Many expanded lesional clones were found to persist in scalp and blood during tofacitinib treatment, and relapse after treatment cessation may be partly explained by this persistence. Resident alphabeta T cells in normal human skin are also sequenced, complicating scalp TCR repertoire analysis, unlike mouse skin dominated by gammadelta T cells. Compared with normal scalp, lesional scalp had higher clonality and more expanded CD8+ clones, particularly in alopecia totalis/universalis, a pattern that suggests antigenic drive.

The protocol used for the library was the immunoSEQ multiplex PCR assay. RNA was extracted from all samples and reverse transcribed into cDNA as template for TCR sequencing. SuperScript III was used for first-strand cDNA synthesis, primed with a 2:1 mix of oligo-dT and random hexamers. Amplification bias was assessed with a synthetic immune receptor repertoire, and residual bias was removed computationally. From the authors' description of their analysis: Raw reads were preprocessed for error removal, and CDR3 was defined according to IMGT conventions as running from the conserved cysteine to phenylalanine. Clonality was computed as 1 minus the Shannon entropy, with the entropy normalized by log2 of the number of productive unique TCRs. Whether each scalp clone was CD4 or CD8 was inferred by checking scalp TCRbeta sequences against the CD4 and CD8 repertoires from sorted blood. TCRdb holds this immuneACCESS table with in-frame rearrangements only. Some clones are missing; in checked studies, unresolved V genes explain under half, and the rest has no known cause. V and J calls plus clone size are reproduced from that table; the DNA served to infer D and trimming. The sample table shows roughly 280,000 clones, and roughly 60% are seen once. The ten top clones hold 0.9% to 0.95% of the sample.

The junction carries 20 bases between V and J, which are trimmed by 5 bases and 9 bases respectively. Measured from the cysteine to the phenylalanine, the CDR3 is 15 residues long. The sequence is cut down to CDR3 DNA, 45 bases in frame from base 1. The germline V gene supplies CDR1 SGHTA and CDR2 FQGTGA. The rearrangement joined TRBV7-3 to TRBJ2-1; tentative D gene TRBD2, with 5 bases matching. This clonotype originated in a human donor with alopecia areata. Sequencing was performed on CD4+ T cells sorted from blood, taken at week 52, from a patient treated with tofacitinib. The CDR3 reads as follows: CASSARTGLGIEQFF. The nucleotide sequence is TGTGCCAGCAGCGCCCGCACGGGGTTGGGGATTGAGCAGTTCTTC.